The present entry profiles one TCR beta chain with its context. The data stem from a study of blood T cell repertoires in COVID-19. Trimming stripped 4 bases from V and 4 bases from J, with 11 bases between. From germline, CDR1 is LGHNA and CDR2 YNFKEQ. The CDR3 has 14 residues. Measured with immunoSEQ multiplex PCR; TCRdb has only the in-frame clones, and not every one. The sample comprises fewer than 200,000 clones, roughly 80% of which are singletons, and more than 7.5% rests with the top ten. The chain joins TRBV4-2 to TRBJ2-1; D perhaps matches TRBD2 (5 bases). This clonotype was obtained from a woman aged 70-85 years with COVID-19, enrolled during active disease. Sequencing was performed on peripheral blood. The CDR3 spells CASSRSGVYNEQFF. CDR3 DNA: TGTGCCAGCAGCCGCAGCGGAGTATACAATGAGCAGTTCTTC.